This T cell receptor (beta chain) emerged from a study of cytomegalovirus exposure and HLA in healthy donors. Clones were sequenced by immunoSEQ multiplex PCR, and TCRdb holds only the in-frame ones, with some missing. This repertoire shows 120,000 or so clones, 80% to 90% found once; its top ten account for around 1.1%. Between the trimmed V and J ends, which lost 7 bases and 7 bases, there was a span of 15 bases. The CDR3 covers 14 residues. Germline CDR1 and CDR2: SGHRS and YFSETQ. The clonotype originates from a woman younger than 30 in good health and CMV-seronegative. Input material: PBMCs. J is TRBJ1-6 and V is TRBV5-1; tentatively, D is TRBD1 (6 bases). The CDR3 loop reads CASRPGGLNSPLHF. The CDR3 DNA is TGCGCCAGCCGGCCGGGGGGCTTAAATTCACCCCTCCACTTT.